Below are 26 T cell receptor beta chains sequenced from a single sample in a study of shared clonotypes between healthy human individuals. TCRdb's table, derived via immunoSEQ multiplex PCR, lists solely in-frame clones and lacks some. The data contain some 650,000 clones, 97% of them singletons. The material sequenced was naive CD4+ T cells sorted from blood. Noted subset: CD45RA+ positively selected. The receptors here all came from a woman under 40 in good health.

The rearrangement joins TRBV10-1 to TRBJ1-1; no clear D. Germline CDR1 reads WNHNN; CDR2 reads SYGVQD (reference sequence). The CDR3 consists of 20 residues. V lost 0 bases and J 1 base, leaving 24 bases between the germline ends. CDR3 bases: TGCGCCAGCAGTGAGTCGGGTTGGGCAGCCCTTGGAAAGACGAACACTGAAGCTTTCTTT. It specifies CASSESGWAALGKTNTEAFF.

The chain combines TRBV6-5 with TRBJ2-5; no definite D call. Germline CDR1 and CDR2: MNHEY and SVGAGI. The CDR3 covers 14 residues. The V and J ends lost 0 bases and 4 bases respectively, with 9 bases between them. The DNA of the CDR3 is TGTGCCAGCAGTTACTCGAGAAGGGTAGAGACCCAGTACTTC. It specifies CASSYSRRVETQYF.

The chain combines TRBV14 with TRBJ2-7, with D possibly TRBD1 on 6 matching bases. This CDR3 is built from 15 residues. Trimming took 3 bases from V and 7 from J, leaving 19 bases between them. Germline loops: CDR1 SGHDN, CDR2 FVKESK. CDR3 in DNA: TGTGCCAGCAGCCAGATCCCAGGGGCCCCACTGGAGCAGTACTTC. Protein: CASSQIPGAPLEQYF.

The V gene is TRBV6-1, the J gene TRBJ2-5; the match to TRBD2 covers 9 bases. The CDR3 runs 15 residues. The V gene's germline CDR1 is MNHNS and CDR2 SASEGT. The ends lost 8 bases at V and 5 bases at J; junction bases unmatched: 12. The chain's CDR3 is CASQENVAGVETQYF. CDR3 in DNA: TGTGCCAGCCAGGAGAACGTAGCGGGAGTGGAGACCCAGTACTTC.

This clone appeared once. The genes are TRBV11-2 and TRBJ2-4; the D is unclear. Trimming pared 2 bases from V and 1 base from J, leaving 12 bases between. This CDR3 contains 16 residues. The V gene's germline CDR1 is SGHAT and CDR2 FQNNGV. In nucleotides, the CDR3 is TGTGCCAGCAGCTTAAGTGCGCACAGCGCCAAAAACATTCAGTACTTC. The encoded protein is CASSLSAHSAKNIQYF.

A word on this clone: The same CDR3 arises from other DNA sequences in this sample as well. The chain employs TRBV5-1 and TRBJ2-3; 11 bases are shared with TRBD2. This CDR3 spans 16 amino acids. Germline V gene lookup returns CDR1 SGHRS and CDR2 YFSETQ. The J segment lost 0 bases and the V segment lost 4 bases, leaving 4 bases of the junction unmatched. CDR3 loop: CASSIGTSGSTDTQYF. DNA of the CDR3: TGCGCCAGCAGCATAGGGACTAGCGGAAGCACAGATACGCAGTATTTT.

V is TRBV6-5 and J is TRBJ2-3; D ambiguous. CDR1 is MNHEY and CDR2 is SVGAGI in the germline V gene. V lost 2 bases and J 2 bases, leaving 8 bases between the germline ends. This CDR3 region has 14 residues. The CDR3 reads CASSYTSDTDTQYF. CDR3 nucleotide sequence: TGTGCCAGCAGTTACACTTCAGACACAGATACGCAGTATTTT.

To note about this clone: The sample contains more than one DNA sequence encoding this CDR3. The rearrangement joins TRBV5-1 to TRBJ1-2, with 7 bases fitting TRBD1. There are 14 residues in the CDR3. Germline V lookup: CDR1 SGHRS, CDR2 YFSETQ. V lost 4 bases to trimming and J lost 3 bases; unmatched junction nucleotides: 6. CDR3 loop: CASSPGQEYYGYTF. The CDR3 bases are TGCGCCAGCAGCCCTGGACAGGAATACTATGGCTACACCTTC. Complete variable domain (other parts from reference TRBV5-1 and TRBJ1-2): KAGVTQTPRYLIKTRGQQVTLSCSPISGHRSVSWYQQTPGQGLQFLFEYFSETQRNKGNFPGRFSGRQFSNSRSEMNVSTLELGDSALYLCASSPGQEYYGYTFGSGTRLTVV.

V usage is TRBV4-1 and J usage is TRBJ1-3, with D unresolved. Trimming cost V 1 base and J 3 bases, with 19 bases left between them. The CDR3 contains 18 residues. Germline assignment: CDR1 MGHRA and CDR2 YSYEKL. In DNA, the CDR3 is TGCGCCAGCAGCCAAGTCCCCCGGAGGGCCTTAAATGGAAACACCATATATTTT. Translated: CASSQVPRRALNGNTIYF.

The CDR3 sequence is CASSQVGATGELFF. The CDR3 DNA reads TGCGCCAGCAGCCAAGTGGGTGCCACCGGGGAGCTGTTTTTT. This rearrangement joins TRBV4-1 to TRBJ2-2, with D unclear. The CDR3 is 14 amino acids. V dropped 1 base and J dropped 4 bases, with 7 bases sitting between them. Per germline, CDR1 MGHRA and CDR2 YSYEKL.

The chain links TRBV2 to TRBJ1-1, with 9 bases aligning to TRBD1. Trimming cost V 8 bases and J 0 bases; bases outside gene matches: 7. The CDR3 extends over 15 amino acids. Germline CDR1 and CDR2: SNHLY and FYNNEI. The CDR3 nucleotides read TGTGCCAGCGGTCCCGGGACAGGGTTGAACACTGAAGCTTTCTTT. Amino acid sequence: CASGPGTGLNTEAFF.

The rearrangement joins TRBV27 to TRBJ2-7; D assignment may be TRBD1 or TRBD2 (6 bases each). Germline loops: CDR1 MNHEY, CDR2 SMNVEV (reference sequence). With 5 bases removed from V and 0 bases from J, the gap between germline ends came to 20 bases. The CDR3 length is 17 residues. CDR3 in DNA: TGTGCCAGCAGTCTCCTGGGGGCGGGGAAAACCTCCTACGAGCAGTACTTC. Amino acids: CASSLLGAGKTSYEQYF.

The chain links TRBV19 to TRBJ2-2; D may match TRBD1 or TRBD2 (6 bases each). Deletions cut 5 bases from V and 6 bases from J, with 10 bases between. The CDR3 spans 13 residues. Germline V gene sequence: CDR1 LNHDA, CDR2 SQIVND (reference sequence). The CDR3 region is CASSPGGPGELFF. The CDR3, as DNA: TGTGCCAGTAGTCCCGGGGGCCCCGGGGAGCTGTTTTTT.

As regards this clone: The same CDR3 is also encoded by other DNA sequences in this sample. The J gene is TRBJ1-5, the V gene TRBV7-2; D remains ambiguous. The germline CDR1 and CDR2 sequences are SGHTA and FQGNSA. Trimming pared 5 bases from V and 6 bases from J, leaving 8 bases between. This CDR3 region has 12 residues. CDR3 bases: TGTGCCAGCAGCCTTCGCGGTCAGCCCCAGCATTTT. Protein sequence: CASSLRGQPQHF.

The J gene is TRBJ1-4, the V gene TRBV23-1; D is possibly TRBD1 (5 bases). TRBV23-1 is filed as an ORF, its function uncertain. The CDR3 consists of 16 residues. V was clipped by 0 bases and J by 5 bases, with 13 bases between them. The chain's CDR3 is CASSQSVVRVNEKLFF. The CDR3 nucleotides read TGCGCCAGCAGTCAATCGGTTGTCAGGGTAAATGAAAAACTGTTTTTT.

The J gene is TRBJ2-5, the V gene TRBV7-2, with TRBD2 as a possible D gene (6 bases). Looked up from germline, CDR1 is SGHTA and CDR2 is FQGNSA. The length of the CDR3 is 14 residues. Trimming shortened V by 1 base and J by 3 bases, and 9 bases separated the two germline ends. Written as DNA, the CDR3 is TGTGCCAGCAGCTTAGTTAGCGGAGAAGAGACCCAGTACTTC. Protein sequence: CASSLVSGEETQYF. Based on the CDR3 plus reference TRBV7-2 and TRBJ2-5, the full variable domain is GAGVSQSPSNKVTEKGKDVELRCDPISGHTALYWYRQSLGQGLEFLIYFQGNSAPDKSGLPSDRFSAERTGGSVSTLTIQRTQQEDSAVYLCASSLVSGEETQYFGPGTRLLVL.

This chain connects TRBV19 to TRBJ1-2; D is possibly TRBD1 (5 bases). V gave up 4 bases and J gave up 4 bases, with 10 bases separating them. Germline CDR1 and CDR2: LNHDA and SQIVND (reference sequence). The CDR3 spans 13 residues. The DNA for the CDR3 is TGTGCCAGTAGTAAGACAGTAGGCTATGGCTACACCTTC. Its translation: CASSKTVGYGYTF. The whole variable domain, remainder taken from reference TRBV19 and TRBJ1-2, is DGGITQSPKYLFRKEGQNVTLSCEQNLNHDAMYWYRQDPGQGLRLIYYSQIVNDFQKGDIAEGYSVSREKKESFPLTVTSAQKNPTAFYLCASSKTVGYGYTFGSGTRLTVV.

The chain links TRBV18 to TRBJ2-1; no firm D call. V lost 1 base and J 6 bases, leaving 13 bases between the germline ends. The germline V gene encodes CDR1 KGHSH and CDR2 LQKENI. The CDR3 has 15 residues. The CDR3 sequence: CASSPLQLGPNEQFF. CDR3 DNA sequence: TGTGCCAGCTCACCACTCCAGTTAGGGCCCAATGAGCAGTTCTTC.

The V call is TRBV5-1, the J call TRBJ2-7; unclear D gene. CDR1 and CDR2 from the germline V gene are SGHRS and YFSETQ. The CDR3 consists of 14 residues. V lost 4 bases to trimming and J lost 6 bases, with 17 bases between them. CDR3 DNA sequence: TGCGCCAGCAGCAGTGGGAACCCCCCCGGCGAGCAGTACTTC. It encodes CASSSGNPPGEQYF.

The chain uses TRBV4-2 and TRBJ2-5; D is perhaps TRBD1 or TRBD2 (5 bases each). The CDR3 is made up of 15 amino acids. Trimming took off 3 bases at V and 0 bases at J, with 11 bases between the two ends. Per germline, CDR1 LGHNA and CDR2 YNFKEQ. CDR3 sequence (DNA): TGTGCCAGCAGCCACACGGGACCCTACCAAGAGACCCAGTACTTC. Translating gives CASSHTGPYQETQYF.

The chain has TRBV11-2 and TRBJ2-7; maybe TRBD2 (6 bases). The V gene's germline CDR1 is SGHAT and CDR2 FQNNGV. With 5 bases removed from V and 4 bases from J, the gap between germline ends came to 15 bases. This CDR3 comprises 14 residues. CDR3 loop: CASSPRIAAYEQYF. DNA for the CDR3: TGTGCCAGCAGCCCCAGGATAGCGGCTTACGAGCAGTACTTC.

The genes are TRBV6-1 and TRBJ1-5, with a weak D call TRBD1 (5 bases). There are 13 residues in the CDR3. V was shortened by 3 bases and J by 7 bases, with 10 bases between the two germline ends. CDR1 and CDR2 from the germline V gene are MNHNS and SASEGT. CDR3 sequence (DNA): TGTGCCAGCAGTGAGGGACGACACCAGCCCCAGCATTTT. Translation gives CASSEGRHQPQHF.

Written as DNA, the CDR3 is TGTGCCAGCAGACCGGGGACAGCTTATAGCAATCAGCCCCAGCATTTT. This gives the protein CASRPGTAYSNQPQHF. The rearrangement joins TRBV28 to TRBJ1-5; TRBD1 matches at 7 bases. Germline V CDR1 and CDR2: MDHEN, SYDVKM. The CDR3 contains 16 residues. With 6 bases clipped from V and 0 bases from J, the junction kept 8 bases outside the gene matches.

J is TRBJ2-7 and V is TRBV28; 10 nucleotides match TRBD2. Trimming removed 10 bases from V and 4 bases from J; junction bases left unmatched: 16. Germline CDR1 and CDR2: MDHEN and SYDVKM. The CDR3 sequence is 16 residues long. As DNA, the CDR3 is TGTGCCACCCGGAGGGGTAGGTCTAGCGGGAGTTACGAGCAGTACTTC. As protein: CATRRGRSSGSYEQYF. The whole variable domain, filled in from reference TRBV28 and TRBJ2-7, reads DVKVTQSSRYLVKRTGEKVFLECVQDMDHENMFWYRQDPGLGLRLIYFSYDVKMKEKGDIPEGYSVSREKKERFSLILESASTNQTSMYLCATRRGRSSGSYEQYFGPGTRLTVT.

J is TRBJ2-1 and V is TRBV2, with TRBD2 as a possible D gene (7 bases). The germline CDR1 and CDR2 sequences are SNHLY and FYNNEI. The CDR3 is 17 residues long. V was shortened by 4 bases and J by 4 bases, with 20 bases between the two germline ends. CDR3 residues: CASSAGGGIVAYNEQFF. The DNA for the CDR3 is TGTGCCAGCAGTGCTGGGGGGGGCATAGTGGCGTACAATGAGCAGTTCTTC. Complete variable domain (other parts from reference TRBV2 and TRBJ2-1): EPEVTQTPSHQVTQMGQEVILRCVPISNHLYFYWYRQILGQKVEFLVSFYNNEISEKSEIFDDQFSVERPDGSNFTLKIRSTKLEDSAMYFCASSAGGGIVAYNEQFFGPGTRLTVL.

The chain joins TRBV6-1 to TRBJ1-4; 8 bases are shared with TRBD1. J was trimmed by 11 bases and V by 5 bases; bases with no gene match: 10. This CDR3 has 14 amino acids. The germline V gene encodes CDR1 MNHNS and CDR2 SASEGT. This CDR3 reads CASSTPHRGEKLFF. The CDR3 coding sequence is TGTGCCAGCAGTACGCCGCACAGGGGGGAGAAACTGTTTTTT.